This TCR beta chain was captured in a study of blood T cell repertoires in COVID-19. This CDR3 region has 16 residues. Trimming took 0 bases from V and 7 from J, leaving 13 bases between them. Germline V gene sequence: CDR1 LGHNA, CDR2 YSLEER. Method: immunoSEQ multiplex PCR; TCRdb's copy keeps in-frame clones and lacks some. The table records about 270,000 clones, about 89% of them present only once. The material sequenced was PBMCs or T cells enriched from blood (not recorded which). V usage is TRBV4-3 and J usage is TRBJ1-6, with a possible D match to TRBD1 (6 bases). The clonotype was recovered from a woman aged 18 to 35 who had recovered from COVID-19. CDR3 in DNA: TGCGCCAGCAGCCAAGATGGTACAGGGATGAATTCACCCCTCCACTTT. Protein product: CASSQDGTGMNSPLHF.